The source of this T cell receptor beta chain is a study of blood T cell repertoires in COVID-19. Study-wide background: Material from acute and convalescent COVID-19 was sourced from the United States, Italy and Spain. PBMCs, B-cell-depleted T cells, or T cells provided the cDNA or gDNA that made up the material.

In the authors' methods: Amplified reference gene primers provided the basis for estimating nucleated cell counts. Sequencing was performed with immunoSEQ multiplex PCR; in TCRdb, only in-frame clones are kept and a portion is missing. The DNA gave D and trimming, while V, J and clone size come from that table. The sample holds hundreds of thousands of clones, 89% seen once. Sequenced sample: peripheral blood. The receptor was isolated from a man in his forties with acute or convalescent COVID-19.

The CDR3 DNA is TGCGCCAGCAGAACCGCAGGTAATCCTGAAGCTTTCTTT. It is translated as CASRTAGNPEAFF. The rearrangement joins TRBV5-1 to TRBJ1-1; D is ambiguous. Germline assignment: CDR1 SGHRS and CDR2 YFSETQ. CDR3 length: 13 residues. V was clipped by 5 bases and J by 6 bases, with 14 bases between them.